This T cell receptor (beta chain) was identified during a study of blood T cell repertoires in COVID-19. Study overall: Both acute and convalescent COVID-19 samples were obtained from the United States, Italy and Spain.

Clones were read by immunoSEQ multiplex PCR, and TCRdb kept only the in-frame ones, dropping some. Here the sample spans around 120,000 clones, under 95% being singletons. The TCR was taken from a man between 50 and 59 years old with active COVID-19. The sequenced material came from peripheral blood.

CDR3 sequence: CASSKTGSGYTF. In DNA, the CDR3 is TGTGCCAGCAGTAAAACAGGGAGCGGCTACACCTTC. The chain recombines TRBV27 with TRBJ1-2; TRBD1 is a possible D gene (6 bases). The CDR3 has 12 amino acids. The V end lost 5 bases, the J end lost 8 bases, and 12 bases lay between the germline ends. Germline V gene sequence: CDR1 MNHEY, CDR2 SMNVEV (reference sequence).